This record concerns one T cell receptor (beta chain) sequence. The antigen is not known. Using immunoSEQ multiplex PCR, the repertoire was profiled, and TCRdb retains in-frame clones only, with some absent. The table shows approximately 500,000 clones, with 90% to 97% occurring only once. The sample belongs to a study of shared clonotypes between healthy human individuals. About the study: Per-donor plates numbered three CD4 naive, three CD4 memory, two CD8 naive and one CD8 memory. General observations from the study: Sequencing depth was expected to influence donor clonotype sharing.

Nashville, Tennessee was home to all donors, each a Caucasian adult. Naive CD4+ cells were CD45RA-selected; the remaining cells were memory. Germline V gene lookup returns CDR1 SGHRS and CDR2 YFSETQ. This CDR3 has 13 amino acids. V was trimmed by 1 base and J by 4 bases, leaving 8 bases between them. The chain joins TRBV5-1 to TRBJ2-5; maybe TRBD1 (5 bases). The sequenced material came from naive CD4+ T cells sorted from blood. Specified subset: CD45RA+ positively selected. The origin of this receptor is a woman aged 25 to 39 in good health. This chain's CDR3 is CASSLRQTETQYF. The CDR3 nucleotides are TGCGCCAGCAGCTTGAGACAGACAGAGACCCAGTACTTC.